The clone carrying this T cell receptor (beta chain) showed up many times. Authors of the study amplified TCR beta CDR3 regions from RNA transcripts. An initial round of RT-PCR targeting the TCR CDR3 relied on the HTBI primer set. TCRdb recomputed calls from the multiplex PCR reads with MiXCR, one row per CDR3 protein. The table includes fewer than 650,000 distinct CDR3 sequences, 14% detected once. This specimen comes from a study of T cells in Graves' hyperthyroidism and ophthalmopathy. The CDR3 is 16 amino acids. V lost 1 base, J lost 1 base, and 13 bases lay in between. Germline loops: CDR1 LGHDT, CDR2 YNNKEL (reference sequence).

The genes are TRBV3-1 and TRBJ1-1, with D uncertain. The sequencing input was blood. The sequence came from a woman in her thirties or forties with Graves' hyperthyroidism. In DNA form, the CDR3 reads TGTGCCAGCAGCCAAGTTGATCGGGTCCCGAACACTGAAGCTTTCTTT. This gives the protein CASSQVDRVPNTEAFF.